The rows below give T cell receptor beta chains drawn from one sample of a study of T cell responses to AZD1222 COVID-19 vaccine. The method was immunoSEQ multiplex PCR; TCRdb's version includes in-frame clones alone and lacks a portion of them. The data hold about 140,000 clones, with around 90% observed a single time. Sequencing used peripheral blood, obtained 28 days after the second AZD1222 dose. Every receptor here comes from an adult who received the AZD1222 COVID-19 vaccine. CDR3s include the opening cysteine and the closing phenylalanine or tryptophan. The order of the fields is J gene, D gene, clone size, V gene, CDR3 DNA, CDR3 protein. The D gene is left open where the match is weak. A clone size is listed for some rows: how often the clone was seen (once, few, many), or a class if it is expanded.

J: TRBJ1-4; D: -; size: -; V: TRBV18; DNA: TGTGCCAGCTCACCGAACAGCGGACAGAATGAAAAACTGTTTTTT; CDR3: CASSPNSGQNEKLFF
J: TRBJ1-5; D: -; size: -; V: TRBV10-3; DNA: TGTGCCATCAGTGTAGGTCAGAGCCTCAATCAGCCCCAGCATTTT; CDR3: CAISVGQSLNQPQHF
J: TRBJ2-2; D: TRBD1; size: -; V: TRBV9; DNA: TGTGCCAGCGGGGCTGCAGGGGGGAACACCGGGGAGCTGTTTTTT; CDR3: CASGAAGGNTGELFF
J: TRBJ1-5; D: TRBD1; size: -; V: TRBV28; DNA: TGTGCCAGCAGTCTCGACAGGGGCGCGAATCAGCCCCAGCATTTT; CDR3: CASSLDRGANQPQHF
J: TRBJ1-5; D: -; size: -; V: TRBV28; DNA: TGTGCCAGCAGTTTTCGGGGGCAGCCCCAGCATTTT; CDR3: CASSFRGQPQHF
J: TRBJ2-7; D: TRBD2; size: once; V: TRBV10-2; DNA: TGCGCCAGCGAGCCCGGGACTAGCGTGCACGAGCAGTACTTC; CDR3: CASEPGTSVHEQYF
J: TRBJ2-5; D: -; size: -; V: TRBV7-3; DNA: TGTGCCAGCAGCTTAAGGACTGCCGAGACCCAGTACTTC; CDR3: CASSLRTAETQYF
J: TRBJ1-5; D: TRBD1; size: -; V: TRBV24-1; DNA: TGTGCCACCAGTGATGGACAGGGAATAAATCAGCCCCAGCATTTT; CDR3: CATSDGQGINQPQHF
J: TRBJ1-6; D: TRBD1; size: -; V: TRBV11-2; DNA: TGTGCCAGCAGCTTAGGGGACAGGTTAAAGACACCCCTCCACTTT; CDR3: CASSLGDRLKTPLHF
J: TRBJ1-2; D: TRBD1; size: -; V: TRBV7-9; DNA: TGTGCCAGCAGCCTCCAAGCCGACAGGGGACAAGGCTACACCTTC; CDR3: CASSLQADRGQGYTF
J: TRBJ2-2; D: TRBD2; size: few; V: TRBV27; DNA: TGTGCCAGCCAGCGGGGGATAAACACCGGGGAGCTGTTTTTT; CDR3: CASQRGINTGELFF
J: TRBJ1-3; D: -; size: -; V: TRBV30; DNA: TGTGCCTGGAGTGAAGCTTCGGGAAACACCATATATTTT; CDR3: CAWSEASGNTIYF
J: TRBJ2-2; D: TRBD2; size: -; V: TRBV30; DNA: TGTGCCTGGGGCATGGGACTAGTCACCGGGGAGCTGTTTTTT; CDR3: CAWGMGLVTGELFF
J: TRBJ2-3; D: -; size: once; V: TRBV24-1; DNA: TGTGCCACCAGTGTACGGGGGACAGATACGCAGTATTTT; CDR3: CATSVRGTDTQYF
J: TRBJ2-2; D: -; size: -; V: TRBV3-1/TRBV3-2; DNA: TGTGCCAGCAGCACTCGCACGAGTGGGGGTGTCACCGGGGAGCTGTTTTTT; CDR3: CASSTRTSGGVTGELFF
J: TRBJ2-7; D: -; size: -; V: TRBV5-4; DNA: TGTGCCAGCAGCTTGAATTCCCAGGTCAGACACGAGCAGTACTTC; CDR3: CASSLNSQVRHEQYF
J: TRBJ1-1; D: -; size: -; V: TRBV6-2/TRBV6-3; DNA: TGTGCCAGCAGTCCCGGGCCGATGATTACTGAAGCTTTCTTT; CDR3: CASSPGPMITEAFF
J: TRBJ1-1; D: -; size: -; V: TRBV6-5; DNA: TGTGCCAGCAGTCAGGGTGACACTGAAGCTTTCTTT; CDR3: CASSQGDTEAFF
J: TRBJ2-7; D: -; size: -; V: TRBV7-2; DNA: -; CDR3: CASSSFGGGSSNF
J: TRBJ1-6; D: -; size: once; V: TRBV19; DNA: TGTGCCAGTAGTAATCTTCAGGGAGGGATCGTGGAAAATTCACCCCTCCACTTT; CDR3: CASSNLQGGIVENSPLHF
J: TRBJ2-4; D: -; size: -; V: TRBV3-1/TRBV3-2; DNA: TGTGCCAGCAGCCGGGGGGACTTAGCCAAAAACATTCAGTACTTC; CDR3: CASSRGDLAKNIQYF
J: TRBJ2-7; D: TRBD2; size: -; V: TRBV9; DNA: TGTGCCAGCAGCCCACTAGCGTCAAGTGGCGAGCAGTACTTC; CDR3: CASSPLASSGEQYF
J: TRBJ2-6; D: -; size: -; V: TRBV5-6; DNA: TGTGCCAGCAGCTTTTGGGTTGGGGCCAACGTCCTGACTTTC; CDR3: CASSFWVGANVLTF
J: TRBJ2-5; D: -; size: -; V: TRBV12-3/TRBV12-4; DNA: TGTGCCAGCAGTTACACAGGAGAGACCCAGTACTTC; CDR3: CASSYTGETQYF
J: TRBJ2-1; D: TRBD2; size: few; V: TRBV11-1; DNA: TGTGCCAGCAGCTGGCCTAGCGGGGGGGCAAATGAGCAGTTCTTC; CDR3: CASSWPSGGANEQFF
J: TRBJ1-5; D: -; size: -; V: TRBV28; DNA: TGTGCCAGCAGTTTAGTACGGGGACGACAAGGTTCGAATCAGCCCCAGCATTTT; CDR3: CASSLVRGRQGSNQPQHF
J: TRBJ2-2; D: -; size: -; V: TRBV28; DNA: TGTGCCAGCAGTTTTGCGGGACAGACGGAAGGGGAGCTGTTTTTT; CDR3: CASSFAGQTEGELFF
J: TRBJ1-5; D: -; size: -; V: TRBV5-6; DNA: TGTGCCAGCAGCTTGGAAGGTAGGCTCTCTCAGCCCCAGCATTTT; CDR3: CASSLEGRLSQPQHF
J: TRBJ1-2; D: TRBD1; size: -; V: TRBV5-1; DNA: TGCGCCAGCAGCCAAACAGGGGAACGTGGCTACACCTTC; CDR3: CASSQTGERGYTF
J: TRBJ1-5; D: -; size: -; V: TRBV7-2; DNA: TGTGCCAGCAGCCCAATGATGTTGGAAAGTCAGCCCCAGCATTTT; CDR3: CASSPMMLESQPQHF
J: TRBJ2-7; D: TRBD1; size: -; V: TRBV28; DNA: TGTGCCAGCAGTTGGGGACAGGGGTATCGCGAGCAGTACTTC; CDR3: CASSWGQGYREQYF
J: TRBJ2-7; D: -; size: -; V: TRBV28; DNA: TGTGCCAGCAGTAGATTCTCCCTCCTTAGCTCCTACGAGCAGTACTTC; CDR3: CASSRFSLLSSYEQYF
J: TRBJ1-5; D: TRBD1; size: -; V: TRBV2; DNA: TGTGCCAGCCACCCCGAACTGACAGGGATGGTAGAGCCCCAGCATTTT; CDR3: CASHPELTGMVEPQHF
J: TRBJ1-5; D: -; size: -; V: TRBV3-1/TRBV3-2; DNA: TGTGCCAGCAGCCCGACGGTCGTTAGCAATCAGCCCCAGCATTTT; CDR3: CASSPTVVSNQPQHF
J: TRBJ1-3; D: -; size: few; V: TRBV5-1; DNA: TGCGCCAGCAGCTTGGGAGGTGGAAACACCATATATTTT; CDR3: CASSLGGGNTIYF
J: TRBJ1-1; D: -; size: -; V: TRBV30; DNA: TGTGCCTGGAGTCGTACGGGGTACGGCACTGAAGCTTTCTTT; CDR3: CAWSRTGYGTEAFF
J: TRBJ2-7; D: -; size: -; V: TRBV18; DNA: TGTGCCAGCTCACCCGCAGGGACGCCCTACGAGCAGTACTTC; CDR3: CASSPAGTPYEQYF
J: TRBJ2-3; D: TRBD1; size: -; V: TRBV5-6; DNA: TGTGCCAGCAGCAAAGACAGGGATCCGCCAGATACGCAGTATTTT; CDR3: CASSKDRDPPDTQYF
J: TRBJ2-1; D: TRBD2; size: -; V: TRBV9; DNA: TGTGCCAGCAGCGAGGGACTAGCGGAATACAATGAGCAGTTCTTC; CDR3: CASSEGLAEYNEQFF
J: TRBJ2-7; D: -; size: -; V: TRBV7-3; DNA: TGTGCCAGCAGCTCCACAGGGTCAGAGCAGTACTTC; CDR3: CASSSTGSEQYF
J: TRBJ2-7; D: -; size: -; V: TRBV5-4; DNA: TGTGCCAGCACCAAATCGACGGTTCCCCCCTACGAGCAGTACTTC; CDR3: CASTKSTVPPYEQYF
J: TRBJ1-2; D: -; size: -; V: TRBV19; DNA: TGTGCCAGTAGTATTGGGACTGATAACTATGGCTACACCTTC; CDR3: CASSIGTDNYGYTF
J: TRBJ2-3; D: -; size: -; V: TRBV7-2; DNA: TGTGCCAGCAGCTTGGGTCCAGGGAAGGCAGATACGCAGTATTTT; CDR3: CASSLGPGKADTQYF
J: TRBJ2-4; D: -; size: once; V: TRBV10-1; DNA: TGCGCCAGCAGTGAAGAGGGAGCCAAAAACATTCAGTACTTC; CDR3: CASSEEGAKNIQYF
J: TRBJ1-2; D: -; size: -; V: TRBV6-5; DNA: TGTGCCAGCAGTTTGCCTCAGGGCGGGGGCTACACCTTC; CDR3: CASSLPQGGGYTF
J: TRBJ2-4; D: -; size: -; V: TRBV6-5; DNA: TGTGCCAGCAGGCCGACCCCGGTGGGGTTTGGCATTCAGTACTTC; CDR3: CASRPTPVGFGIQYF
J: TRBJ2-3; D: TRBD2; size: -; V: TRBV7-9; DNA: TGTGCCAGCAGCACCACGGGGACTAGTTATTTTTCAGATACGCAGTATTTT; CDR3: CASSTTGTSYFSDTQYF
J: TRBJ1-1; D: TRBD1; size: -; V: TRBV5-4; DNA: TGTGCCAGCAGCAGAGGAGGGGGCTCGATGAACACTGAAGCTTTCTTT; CDR3: CASSRGGGSMNTEAFF
J: TRBJ1-1; D: TRBD1; size: -; V: TRBV6-5; DNA: TGTGCCAGCAGTTACTCTTTAGGACAGGATGAAGCTTTCTTT; CDR3: CASSYSLGQDEAFF
J: TRBJ1-1; D: TRBD1; size: -; V: TRBV27; DNA: TGTGCCAGCAGGACAGGGGGCATGGCTGAAGCTTTCTTT; CDR3: CASRTGGMAEAFF
J: TRBJ2-7; D: TRBD2; size: -; V: TRBV27; DNA: TGTGCCAGCAGTTCCGGGACTAGCGGTACCTACGAGCAGTACTTC; CDR3: CASSSGTSGTYEQYF
J: TRBJ1-2; D: -; size: -; V: TRBV28; DNA: TGTGCCAGCAGTTTGGGGCCAGGTGACGGCTACACCTTC; CDR3: CASSLGPGDGYTF
J: TRBJ2-5; D: TRBD2; size: -; V: TRBV3-1/TRBV3-2; DNA: TGTGCCAGCAGCCAAGACCTCCGCGGGGGGGCGGAGACCCAGTACTTC; CDR3: CASSQDLRGGAETQYF
J: TRBJ2-3; D: -; size: -; V: TRBV5-1; DNA: TGCGCCAGCAGCCCTTCGACCCGGTACACAGATACGCAGTATTTT; CDR3: CASSPSTRYTDTQYF
J: TRBJ2-5; D: TRBD2; size: -; V: TRBV11-2; DNA: TGTGCAGTCTTGGACGGGAGGGGTGGGTACCAAGAGACCCAGTACTTC; CDR3: CAVLDGRGGYQETQYF
J: TRBJ1-2; D: -; size: -; V: TRBV6-2/TRBV6-3; DNA: TGTGCCAGCAGTCTACAGGGCGTCGGACGCGGCTACACCTTC; CDR3: CASSLQGVGRGYTF